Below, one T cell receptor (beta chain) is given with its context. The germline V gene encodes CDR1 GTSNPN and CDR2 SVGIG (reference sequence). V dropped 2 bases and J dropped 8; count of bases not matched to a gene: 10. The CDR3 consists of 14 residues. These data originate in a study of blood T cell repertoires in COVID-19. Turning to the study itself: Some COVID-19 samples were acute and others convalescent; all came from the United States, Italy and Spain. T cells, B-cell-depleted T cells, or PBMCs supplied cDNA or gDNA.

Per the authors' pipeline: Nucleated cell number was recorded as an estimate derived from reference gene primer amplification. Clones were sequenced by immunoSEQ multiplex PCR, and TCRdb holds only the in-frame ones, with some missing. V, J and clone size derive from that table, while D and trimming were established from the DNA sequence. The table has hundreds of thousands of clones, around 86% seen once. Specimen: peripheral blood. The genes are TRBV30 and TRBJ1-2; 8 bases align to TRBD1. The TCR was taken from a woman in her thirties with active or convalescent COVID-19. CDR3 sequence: CAWSRNPGGRGYTF. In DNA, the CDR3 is TGTGCCTGGAGTAGAAACCCAGGGGGCCGAGGCTACACCTTC.